These 16 T cell receptor beta chains share one sample of origin, sequenced in a study of T cell responses to AZD1222 COVID-19 vaccine. This table comes from immunoSEQ multiplex PCR, and its TCRdb copy is limited to in-frame clones, with some not included. The repertoire holds 95,000 to 150,000 clones, about nine tenths seen once, with about 7.8% in the top ten. The material was peripheral blood, obtained on day 0 of AZD1222 vaccination. Source of these receptors: an adult in good health.

The V call is TRBV6-4, the J call TRBJ2-1; 10 bases fit TRBD2. This CDR3 spans 15 amino acids. Germline V gene lookup returns CDR1 MRHNA and CDR2 SNTAGT. The V segment lost 3 bases and the J segment 8 bases; nucleotides outside the gene matches: 7. The CDR3 loop reads CASSETSGASDEQFF. The CDR3 bases are TGTGCCAGCAGTGAAACTAGCGGGGCGTCGGATGAGCAGTTCTTC.

The chain carries TRBV6-5 and TRBJ2-7; D unclear. This CDR3 has 15 residues. CDR1 is MNHEY, CDR2 SVGAGI, per germline. V shed 0 bases and J shed 1 base, with 10 bases lying between them. The CDR3 is CASSYSGVASYEQYF. CDR3 DNA: TGTGCCAGCAGTTACTCTGGCGTGGCTTCCTACGAGCAGTACTTC.

The chain has TRBV25-1 and TRBJ2-7; D may be TRBD2 (6 bases). From germline, CDR1 is MGHDK and CDR2 SYGVNS. Trimming shortened V by 3 bases and J by 1 base, and 16 bases separated the two germline ends. This CDR3 contains 16 residues. The chain's CDR3 is CASSDATSRASYEQYF. For the CDR3, the DNA is TGTGCCAGCAGTGACGCCACTAGCAGAGCTTCCTACGAGCAGTACTTC.

V gene TRBV6-5 combines with J gene TRBJ1-5; maybe TRBD1 (5 bases). CDR1 is MNHEY and CDR2 is SVGAGI in the germline V gene. V was cut by 5 bases and J by 6 bases, with 14 bases left in between. This CDR3 is 14 amino acids long. The CDR3 sequence: CASSRGTAIQPQHF. The CDR3 DNA reads TGTGCCAGCAGTCGGGGGACCGCTATTCAGCCCCAGCATTTT.

The V gene is TRBV6-2 or TRBV6-3, the J gene TRBJ2-7; TRBD1 matches at 10 bases. CDR3 length: 17 amino acids. CDR1 and CDR2 (germline): MNHEY, SVGEGT. V was clipped by 6 bases and J by 3 bases; unmatched bases: 14. The DNA of the CDR3 is TGTGCCAGCAGCATTGGAATCCGGGACAGGGGCCGCTACGAGCAGTACTTC. Amino acid sequence: CASSIGIRDRGRYEQYF.

V gene TRBV3-1 (or the pseudogene TRBV3-2) combines with J gene TRBJ2-7; 9 bases align to TRBD1. The V and J ends lost 4 bases and 2 bases, in that order; junction bases with no gene match: 3. The CDR3 runs 14 residues. Germline loops: CDR1 LGHDT, CDR2 YNNKEL (reference sequence). CDR3 nucleotide sequence: TGTGCCAGCAGCCCCTGGGACAGGGCCTACGAGCAGTACTTC. As protein: CASSPWDRAYEQYF.

This clone showed up just once. This chain uses TRBV6-4 with TRBJ2-3; possibly TRBD1 for D (6 bases). V was pared by 4 bases and J by 4 bases, with 18 bases between. The V gene's germline CDR1 is MRHNA and CDR2 SNTAGT. The CDR3 runs to 16 residues. CDR3 sequence reads: CASSARVGAGADTQYF. CDR3 sequence (DNA): TGTGCCAGCAGTGCCCGAGTGGGGGCCGGGGCAGATACGCAGTATTTT.

The V gene is TRBV19, the J gene TRBJ2-2; perhaps D is TRBD1 or TRBD2 (6 bases each). This CDR3 is built from 14 residues. V lost 6 bases and J lost 6, with 14 bases in between. Germline V gene lookup returns CDR1 LNHDA and CDR2 SQIVND (reference sequence). CDR3 protein: CASRRSGAAGELFF. CDR3 DNA: TGTGCCAGTAGGAGGTCGGGGGCGGCCGGGGAGCTGTTTTTT.

The V and J genes are TRBV5-1 and TRBJ1-6; D possibly corresponds to TRBD1 (5 bases). Germline V gene lookup returns CDR1 SGHRS and CDR2 YFSETQ. The CDR3 has 15 residues. Trimming left V 0 bases short and J 10 bases short, with 14 bases between. This CDR3 reads CASSLDGQGGSPLHF. In nucleotides, the CDR3 is TGCGCCAGCAGCTTGGACGGGCAGGGAGGGTCACCCCTCCACTTT.

In its sample, this clone was seen a few times. The rearrangement uses TRBV5-4 and TRBJ2-7, with 9 bases lining up with TRBD2. The CDR3 is 14 amino acids. CDR1 and CDR2 from the germline V gene are SGHNT and YYREEE (reference sequence). With 3 bases clipped from V and 4 bases from J, the junction kept 5 bases outside the gene matches. CDR3 sequence (DNA): TGTGCCAGCAGCTGGGGGACTAGCTCGTACGAGCAGTACTTC. This codes for CASSWGTSSYEQYF.

This chain's CDR3 is CASSSLPGGGFETQYF. The CDR3 bases are TGCGCCAGCAGCTCCCTACCGGGGGGGGGCTTTGAGACCCAGTACTTC. The rearrangement uses TRBV5-1 and TRBJ2-5, with 8 bases identical to TRBD2. CDR3 length: 16 residues. CDR1 is SGHRS, CDR2 YFSETQ, per germline. With V trimmed by 3 bases and J by 5 bases, 12 bases remained unmatched.

The chain employs TRBV7-2 and TRBJ2-3, with 7 nucleotides matching TRBD1. V shed 3 bases, J shed 0 bases, and the junction held 9 bases outside the gene matches. Germline V gene data show CDR1 as SGHTA and CDR2 as FQGNSA. The CDR3 is 17 residues long. In nucleotides, the CDR3 is TGTGCCAGCAGCTTCCTACAGGGGACCGTCAGCACAGATACGCAGTATTTT. It is translated as CASSFLQGTVSTDTQYF.

The rearrangement uses TRBV2 and TRBJ2-7; D unclear. This CDR3 contains 11 residues. Germline CDR1 and CDR2: SNHLY and FYNNEI. V was shortened by 3 bases and J by 3 bases, with 3 bases between the two germline ends. The CDR3 loop reads CASSDGYEQYF. The CDR3 coding sequence is TGTGCCAGCAGTGACGGCTACGAGCAGTACTTC. Combining the CDR3 with reference TRBV2 and TRBJ2-7 gives the whole variable domain EPEVTQTPSHQVTQMGQEVILRCVPISNHLYFYWYRQILGQKVEFLVSFYNNEISEKSEIFDDQFSVERPDGSNFTLKIRSTKLEDSAMYFCASSDGYEQYFGPGTRLTVT.

Only one count was recorded for this clone. The V call is TRBV5-1, the J call TRBJ1-1; possibly TRBD1 for D (6 bases). V was cut by 1 base and J by 3 bases, with 10 bases left in between. Germline loops: CDR1 SGHRS, CDR2 YFSETQ. The CDR3 consists of 14 residues. The CDR3 sequence is CASSLLPGDTEAFF. Written as DNA, the CDR3 is TGCGCCAGCAGCTTGCTCCCAGGGGACACTGAAGCTTTCTTT.

The count of this clone is one. The V gene is TRBV11-2, the J gene TRBJ1-5, with 7 bases that match TRBD1. V was pared by 2 bases and J by 3 bases, with 10 bases of the junction left unmatched. The CDR3 is 17 amino acids. Germline V gene data show CDR1 as SGHAT and CDR2 as FQNNGV. CDR3 DNA sequence: TGTGCCAGCAGCTTAACCCTGGCAGGGGGGGTCAATCAGCCCCAGCATTTT. Its translation is CASSLTLAGGVNQPQHF.

The chain has TRBV18 and TRBJ1-4; D remains unclear. Trimming shortened V by 3 bases and J by 1 base, and 12 bases separated the two germline ends. The CDR3 spans 16 residues. CDR1 KGHSH and CDR2 LQKENI come from the germline V gene. Here the CDR3 DNA reads TGTGCCAGCTCACCTTCGGGCTCCGGAACTAATGAAAAACTGTTTTTT. This sequence encodes CASSPSGSGTNEKLFF.